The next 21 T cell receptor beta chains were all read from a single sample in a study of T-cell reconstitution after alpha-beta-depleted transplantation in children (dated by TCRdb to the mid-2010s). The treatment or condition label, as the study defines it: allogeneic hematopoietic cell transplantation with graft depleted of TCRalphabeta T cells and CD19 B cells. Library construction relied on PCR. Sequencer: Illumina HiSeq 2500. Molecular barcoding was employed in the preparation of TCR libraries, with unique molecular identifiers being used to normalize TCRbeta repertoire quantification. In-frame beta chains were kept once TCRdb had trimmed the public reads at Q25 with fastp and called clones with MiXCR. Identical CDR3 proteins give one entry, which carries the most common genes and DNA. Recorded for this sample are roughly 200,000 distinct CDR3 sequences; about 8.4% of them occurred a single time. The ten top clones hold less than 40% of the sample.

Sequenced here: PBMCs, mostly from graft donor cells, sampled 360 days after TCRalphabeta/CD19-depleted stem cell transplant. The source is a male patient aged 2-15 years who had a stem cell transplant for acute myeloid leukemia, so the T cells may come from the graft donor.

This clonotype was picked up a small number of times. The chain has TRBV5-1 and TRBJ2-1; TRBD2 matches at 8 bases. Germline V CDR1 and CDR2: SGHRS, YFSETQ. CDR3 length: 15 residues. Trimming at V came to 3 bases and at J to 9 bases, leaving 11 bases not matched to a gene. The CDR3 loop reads CASSWVMVAGREQFF. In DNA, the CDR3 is TGCGCCAGCAGCTGGGTAATGGTAGCGGGACGTGAGCAGTTCTTC.

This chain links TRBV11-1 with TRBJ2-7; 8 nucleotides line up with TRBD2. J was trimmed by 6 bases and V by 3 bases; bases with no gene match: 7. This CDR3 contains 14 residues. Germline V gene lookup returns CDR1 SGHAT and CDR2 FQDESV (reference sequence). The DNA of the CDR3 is TGTGCCAGCAGCTTGGCGGGGGGTGATGGCGAGCAGTACTTC. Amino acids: CASSLAGGDGEQYF.

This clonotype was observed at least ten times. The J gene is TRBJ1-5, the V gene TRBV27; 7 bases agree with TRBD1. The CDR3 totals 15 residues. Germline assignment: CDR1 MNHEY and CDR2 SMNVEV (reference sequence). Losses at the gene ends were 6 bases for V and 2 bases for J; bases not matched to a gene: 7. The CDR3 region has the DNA TGTGCCAGCAGCTCGACAGGGTACGGCAATCAGCCCCAGCATTTT. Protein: CASSSTGYGNQPQHF.

The CDR3 spells CASSQEFRGLEQYV. The CDR3 DNA follows: TGCGCCAGCAGCCAAGAGTTCCGGGGGCTCGAGCAGTACGTC. The V call is TRBV4-1, the J call TRBJ2-7; D assignment may be TRBD1 or TRBD2 (6 bases each). The CDR3 is made up of 14 amino acids. Germline CDR1 reads MGHRA; CDR2 reads YSYEKL. V was clipped by 0 bases and J by 6 bases, with 12 bases between them.

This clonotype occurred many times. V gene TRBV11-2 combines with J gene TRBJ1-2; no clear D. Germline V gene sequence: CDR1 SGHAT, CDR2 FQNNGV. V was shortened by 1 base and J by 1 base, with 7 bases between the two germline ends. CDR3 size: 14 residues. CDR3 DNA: TGTGCCAGCAGCTTAGGCCCGTATAACTATGGCTACACCTTC. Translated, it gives CASSLGPYNYGYTF.

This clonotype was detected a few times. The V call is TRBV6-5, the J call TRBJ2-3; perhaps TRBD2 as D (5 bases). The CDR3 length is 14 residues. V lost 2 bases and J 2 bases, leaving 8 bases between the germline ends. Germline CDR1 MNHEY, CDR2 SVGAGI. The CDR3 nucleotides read TGTGCCAGCAGTTACCTGGACTCCACAGATACGCAGTATTTT. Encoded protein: CASSYLDSTDTQYF.

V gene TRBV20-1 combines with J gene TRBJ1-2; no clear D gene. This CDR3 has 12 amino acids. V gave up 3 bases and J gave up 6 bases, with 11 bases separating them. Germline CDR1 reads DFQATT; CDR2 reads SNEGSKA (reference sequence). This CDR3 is CSASTEADGYTF. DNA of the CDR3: TGCAGTGCTAGTACAGAGGCGGATGGCTACACCTTC.

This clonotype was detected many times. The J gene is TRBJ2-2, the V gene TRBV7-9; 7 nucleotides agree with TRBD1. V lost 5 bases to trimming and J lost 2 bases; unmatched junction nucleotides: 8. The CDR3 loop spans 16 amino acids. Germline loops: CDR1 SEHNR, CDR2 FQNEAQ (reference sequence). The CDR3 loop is CASSPHRGRNTGELFF. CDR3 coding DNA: TGTGCCAGCAGCCCACACAGGGGCCGAAACACCGGGGAGCTGTTTTTT.

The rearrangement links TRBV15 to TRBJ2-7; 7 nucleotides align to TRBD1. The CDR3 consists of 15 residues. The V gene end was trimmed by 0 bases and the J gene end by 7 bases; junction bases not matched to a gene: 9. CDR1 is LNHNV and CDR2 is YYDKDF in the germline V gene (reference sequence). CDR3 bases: TGTGCCACCAGCAGAGATTCAAGGGGGCGAGGGGAGCAGTACTTC. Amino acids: CATSRDSRGRGEQYF.

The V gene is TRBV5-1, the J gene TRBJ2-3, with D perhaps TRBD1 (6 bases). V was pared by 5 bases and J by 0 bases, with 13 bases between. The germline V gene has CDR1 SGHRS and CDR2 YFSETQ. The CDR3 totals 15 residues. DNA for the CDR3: TGCGCCAGCAGGTCCGGGACACATAGCACAGATACGCAGTATTTT. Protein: CASRSGTHSTDTQYF.

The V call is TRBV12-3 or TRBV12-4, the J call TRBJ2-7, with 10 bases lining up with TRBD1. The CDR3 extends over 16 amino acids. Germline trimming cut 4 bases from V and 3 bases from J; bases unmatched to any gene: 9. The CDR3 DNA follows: TGTGCCAGCAGTTATGGCGGGACAGGGGTTATCTACGAGCAGTACTTC. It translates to CASSYGGTGVIYEQYF.

CDR3 amino acids: CASSYSAGGSTGELFF. The CDR3 nucleotides read TGTGCCAGCAGTTACTCGGCGGGAGGGAGCACCGGGGAGCTGTTTTTT. This chain joins TRBV6-5 and TRBJ2-2; 9 bases are shared with TRBD2. Per germline, CDR1 MNHEY and CDR2 SVGAGI. With 0 bases clipped from V and 4 bases from J, the junction kept 3 bases outside the gene matches. The CDR3 runs to 16 residues.

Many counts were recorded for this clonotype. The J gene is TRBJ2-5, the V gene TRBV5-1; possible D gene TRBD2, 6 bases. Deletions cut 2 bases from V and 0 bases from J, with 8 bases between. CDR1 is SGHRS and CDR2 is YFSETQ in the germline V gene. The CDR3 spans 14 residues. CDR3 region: CASSLGGNQETQYF. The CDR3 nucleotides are TGCGCCAGCAGCTTAGGCGGGAACCAAGAGACCCAGTACTTC.

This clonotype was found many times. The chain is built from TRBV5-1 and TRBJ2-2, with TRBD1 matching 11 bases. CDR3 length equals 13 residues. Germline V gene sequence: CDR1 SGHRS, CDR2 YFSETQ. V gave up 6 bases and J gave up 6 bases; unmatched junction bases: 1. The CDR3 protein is CASKGQGAGELFF. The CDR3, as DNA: TGCGCCAGCAAGGGACAGGGGGCCGGGGAGCTGTTTTTT.

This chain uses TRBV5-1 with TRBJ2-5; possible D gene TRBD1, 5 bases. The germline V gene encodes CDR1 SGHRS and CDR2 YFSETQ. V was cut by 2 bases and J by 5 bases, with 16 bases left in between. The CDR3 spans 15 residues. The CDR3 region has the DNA TGCGCCAGCAGCTTACAGGTTACCATTGCGGAGACCCAGTACTTC. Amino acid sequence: CASSLQVTIAETQYF.

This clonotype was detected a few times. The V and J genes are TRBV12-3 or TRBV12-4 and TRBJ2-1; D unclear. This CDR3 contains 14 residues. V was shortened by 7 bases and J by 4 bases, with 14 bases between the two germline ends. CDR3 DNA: TGTGCCAGCAATTTGGCTAGTCGATACAATGAGCAGTTCTTC. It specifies CASNLASRYNEQFF.

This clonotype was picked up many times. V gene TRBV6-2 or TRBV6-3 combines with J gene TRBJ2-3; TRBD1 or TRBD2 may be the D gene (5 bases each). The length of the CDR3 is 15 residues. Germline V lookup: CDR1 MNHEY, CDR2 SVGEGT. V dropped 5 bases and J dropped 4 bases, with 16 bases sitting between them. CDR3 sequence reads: CASSRSGTLADTQYF. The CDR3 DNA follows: TGTGCCAGCAGTCGATCCGGGACCTTGGCAGATACGCAGTATTTT.

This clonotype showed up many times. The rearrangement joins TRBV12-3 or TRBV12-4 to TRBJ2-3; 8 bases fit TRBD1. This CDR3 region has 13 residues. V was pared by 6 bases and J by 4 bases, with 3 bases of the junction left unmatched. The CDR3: CASRAGGADTQYF. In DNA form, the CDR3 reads TGTGCCAGCAGGGCAGGGGGCGCAGATACGCAGTATTTT.

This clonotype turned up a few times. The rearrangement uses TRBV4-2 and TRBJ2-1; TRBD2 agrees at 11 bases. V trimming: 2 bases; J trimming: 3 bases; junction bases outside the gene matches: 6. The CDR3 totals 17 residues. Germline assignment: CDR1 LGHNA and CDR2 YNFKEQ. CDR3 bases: TGTGCCAGCAGCCAACCGGCTGGGACTAGCGGCTACAATGAGCAGTTCTTC. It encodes CASSQPAGTSGYNEQFF.

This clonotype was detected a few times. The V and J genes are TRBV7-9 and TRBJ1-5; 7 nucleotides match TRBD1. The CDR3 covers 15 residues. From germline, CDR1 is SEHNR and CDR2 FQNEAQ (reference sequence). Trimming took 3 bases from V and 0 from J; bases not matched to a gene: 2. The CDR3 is CASSLTGNSNQPQHF. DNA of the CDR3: TGTGCCAGCAGCTTGACAGGGAATAGCAATCAGCCCCAGCATTTT.

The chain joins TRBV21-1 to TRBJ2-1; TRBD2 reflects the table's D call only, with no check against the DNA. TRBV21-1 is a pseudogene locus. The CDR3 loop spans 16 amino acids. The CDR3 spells CASRMVAGPTYNEQFF. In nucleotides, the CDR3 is TGTGCCAGCAGAATGGTTGCCGGGCCCACCTACAATGAGCAGTTCTTC.